Shown below are 31 T cell receptor beta chains from a single sample sequenced in a study of control samples from healthy donors and cancer patients. TCRdb's copy holds only in-frame clones and misses some; the assay was immunoSEQ multiplex PCR. The sample contains approximately 150,000 clones, roughly 92% of which appear only once. Sequencing input: blood. These receptors originate from a young woman in good health.

This clone was counted once. This chain joins TRBV5-6 and TRBJ2-5; D assignment may be TRBD1 or TRBD2 (5 bases each). Germline V gene sequence: CDR1 SGHDT, CDR2 YYEEEE. This CDR3 spans 13 amino acids. The ends were cut back, 4 bases at V and 1 base at J, with 8 bases in the middle. The CDR3 reads CASSVGVQETQYF. The CDR3 nucleotides are TGTGCCAGCAGCGTGGGGGTCCAAGAGACCCAGTACTTC.

The rearrangement joins TRBV5-1 to TRBJ1-5; D unclear. The CDR3 is 15 residues long. With 0 bases removed from V and 5 bases from J, the gap between germline ends came to 12 bases. CDR1 is SGHRS and CDR2 is YFSETQ in the germline V gene. The CDR3 DNA follows: TGCGCCAGCAGCTTGGCCGGAGGAATTTATCAGCCCCAGCATTTT. Its protein is CASSLAGGIYQPQHF.

The chain recombines TRBV19 with TRBJ1-1; D is uncertain. V lost 3 bases, J lost 1 base, and 18 bases lay in between. This CDR3 region has 17 residues. The germline V gene has CDR1 LNHDA and CDR2 SQIVND (reference sequence). The CDR3 loop reads CASSISFGRAWNTEAFF. The CDR3 DNA reads TGTGCCAGTAGTATCTCCTTTGGAAGGGCGTGGAACACTGAAGCTTTCTTT.

V is TRBV6-5 and J is TRBJ1-6; a weak D match, TRBD1 (5 bases). Trimming stripped 10 bases from V and 6 bases from J, with 19 bases between. The CDR3 has 15 amino acids. Germline values: CDR1 MNHEY, CDR2 SVGAGI. The CDR3 DNA reads TGTGCCACCTTAATCCGAGGGGCCACTAATTCACCCCTCCACTTT. Translated, it gives CATLIRGATNSPLHF.

This sequence joins TRBV3-1 (or the pseudogene TRBV3-2) and TRBJ1-1, with D hard to call. Germline V gene data show CDR1 as LGHDT and CDR2 as YNNKEL (reference sequence). The CDR3 totals 14 residues. V lost 5 bases and J 6 bases, leaving 16 bases between the germline ends. The CDR3 region has the DNA TGTGCCAGCAGCGTGCTCGGGTTCGGTGCTGAAGCTTTCTTT. The encoded protein is CASSVLGFGAEAFF.

The V call is TRBV7-9, the J call TRBJ1-2, with TRBD1 as a possible D gene (5 bases). V was cut by 4 bases and J by 7 bases, with 13 bases left in between. This CDR3 contains 13 residues. Germline CDR1 and CDR2: SEHNR and FQNEAQ (reference sequence). CDR3 nucleotide sequence: TGTGCCAGCAGCTACGGGACCGCGCCTGGCTACACCTTC. This codes for CASSYGTAPGYTF.

The genes are TRBV11-2 and TRBJ2-3, with 9 bases matching TRBD2. This CDR3 is built from 15 residues. V lost 4 bases and J lost 2; bases outside the gene matches: 4. Germline loops: CDR1 SGHAT, CDR2 FQNNGV. This CDR3 is CASSSTSGSTDTQYF. DNA for the CDR3: TGTGCCAGCAGCTCGACTAGCGGATCCACAGATACGCAGTATTTT.

The chain uses TRBV2 and TRBJ2-2; maybe TRBD1 (6 bases). CDR3 length: 15 residues. The V and J ends lost 4 bases and 2 bases respectively, with 11 bases between them. Germline V gene lookup returns CDR1 SNHLY and CDR2 FYNNEI. CDR3 in DNA: TGTGCCAGCAGTGGAGCAGGGGCCAACACCGGGGAGCTGTTTTTT. Residues: CASSGAGANTGELFF.

V is TRBV5-4 and J is TRBJ2-7; a possible D gene is TRBD1 (5 bases). Germline V gene sequence: CDR1 SGHNT, CDR2 YYREEE (reference sequence). The CDR3 consists of 12 residues. V lost 4 bases and J 0 bases, leaving 5 bases between the germline ends. The CDR3 loop is CASSDSSYEQYF. The CDR3 coding sequence is TGTGCCAGCAGCGACAGCTCCTACGAGCAGTACTTC.

The genes are TRBV28 and TRBJ1-5; possible D gene TRBD1, 6 bases. The CDR3 length is 13 residues. Germline loops: CDR1 MDHEN, CDR2 SYDVKM. V lost 6 bases to trimming and J lost 3 bases, with 9 bases between them. The CDR3 sequence is CASRTGLNQPQHF. In DNA form, the CDR3 reads TGTGCCAGCAGGACAGGCCTCAATCAGCCCCAGCATTTT.

The rearrangement links TRBV18 to TRBJ1-3; D remains unclear. The CDR3 spans 12 residues. From germline, CDR1 is KGHSH and CDR2 LQKENI. V lost 3 bases and J 4 bases, leaving 4 bases between the germline ends. The CDR3 protein is CASSPKGNTIYF. The CDR3, as DNA: TGTGCCAGCTCACCGAAGGGAAACACCATATATTTT.

V gene TRBV6-2 or TRBV6-3 combines with J gene TRBJ2-3, with D perhaps matching TRBD2 (6 bases). The length of the CDR3 is 16 residues. Germline CDR1 and CDR2: MNHEY and SVGEGT. Deletions cut 2 bases from V and 0 bases from J, with 12 bases between. CDR3 in DNA: TGTGCCAGCAGTTACGGAGCGGGCAGTAGCACAGATACGCAGTATTTT. Amino acids: CASSYGAGSSTDTQYF.

This clone was seen only once. The rearrangement joins TRBV6-1 to TRBJ1-5; the D gene is possibly TRBD1 (5 bases). This CDR3 spans 16 amino acids. The V and J ends lost 1 base and 2 bases respectively, with 12 bases between them. Germline CDR1 is MNHNS and CDR2 is SASEGT. CDR3 loop: CASSEGKGIGNQPQHF. CDR3 sequence (DNA): TGTGCCAGCAGTGAAGGAAAGGGGATTGGCAATCAGCCCCAGCATTTT.

With respect to this clone: Different DNA sequences within this sample yield the same CDR3. For the CDR3, the DNA is TGTGCCAGCAGCAGGCAGGGGTCCTACGAGCAGTACTTC. It specifies CASSRQGSYEQYF. The V gene is TRBV6-5, the J gene TRBJ2-7; D is perhaps TRBD1 (6 bases). CDR3 length equals 13 residues. Trimming shortened V by 6 bases and J by 1 base, and 10 bases separated the two germline ends. CDR1 and CDR2 (germline): MNHEY, SVGAGI.

The rearrangement uses TRBV7-3 and TRBJ2-1; possibly TRBD1 or TRBD2 for D (5 bases each). Germline V lookup: CDR1 SGHTA, CDR2 FQGTGA. The ends were cut back, 5 bases at V and 10 bases at J, with 18 bases in the middle. CDR3 length: 14 residues. As DNA, the CDR3 is TGTGCCAGCAGCGCAGCGACCGGGACGCAGGAGCAGTTCTTC. Its protein is CASSAATGTQEQFF.

The chain combines TRBV19 with TRBJ1-4; D is uncertain. Germline lookup yields CDR1 LNHDA and CDR2 SQIVND (reference sequence). V dropped 6 bases and J dropped 0 bases, with 17 bases sitting between them. The CDR3 is made up of 17 amino acids. The CDR3 loop is CASSLDRPLTTNEKLFF. The CDR3 nucleotides read TGTGCCAGTAGCCTCGACCGCCCTCTCACAACTAATGAAAAACTGTTTTTT. Full variable domain (outside the CDR3, taken from reference TRBV19 and TRBJ1-4): DGGITQSPKYLFRKEGQNVTLSCEQNLNHDAMYWYRQDPGQGLRLIYYSQIVNDFQKGDIAEGYSVSREKKESFPLTVTSAQKNPTAFYLCASSLDRPLTTNEKLFFGSGTQLSVL.

The chain couples TRBV7-2 to TRBJ1-2; no reliable D call. Between the trimmed V and J ends, which lost 6 bases and 3 bases, there was a span of 17 bases. Germline lookup yields CDR1 SGHTA and CDR2 FQGNSA. This CDR3 is built from 15 residues. CDR3 amino acids: CASSPPLTDYYGYTF. CDR3 bases: TGTGCCAGCAGTCCCCCCCTGACGGATTACTATGGCTACACCTTC.

The rearrangement uses TRBV4-1 and TRBJ2-7; 7 positions agree with TRBD1. Germline assignment: CDR1 MGHRA and CDR2 YSYEKL. V dropped 3 bases and J dropped 3; count of bases not matched to a gene: 8. The CDR3 sequence is 15 residues long. CDR3 residues: CASSHRTGPNYEQYF. CDR3 nucleotide sequence: TGCGCCAGCAGCCACCGGACAGGACCTAACTACGAGCAGTACTTC.

This rearrangement joins TRBV6-6 to TRBJ2-3; 7 bases are shared with TRBD1. In germline, CDR1 is MNHNY, CDR2 SVGAGI (reference sequence). V gave up 0 bases and J gave up 6 bases; unmatched junction bases: 6. The CDR3 has 15 residues. CDR3 DNA: TGTGCCAGCAGTTACTCGACAGGGCGAGGGGATACGCAGTATTTT. It encodes CASSYSTGRGDTQYF.

This clone was seen only a few times. At the DNA level, this CDR3 is encoded by other sequences in the same sample as well. The V gene is TRBV6-5, the J gene TRBJ1-5; 9 bases match TRBD1. CDR1 is MNHEY, CDR2 SVGAGI, per germline. The CDR3 sequence is 14 residues long. Losses at the gene ends were 6 bases for V and 4 bases for J; bases not matched to a gene: 4. The CDR3 here is CASSPGQGNQPQHF. CDR3 nucleotides: TGTGCCAGCAGCCCGGGACAGGGAAATCAGCCCCAGCATTTT.

The chain combines TRBV7-2 with TRBJ1-2, with 8 nucleotides matching TRBD1. The CDR3 is made up of 16 amino acids. The germline gives CDR1 SGHTA, CDR2 FQGNSA. The V gene end was trimmed by 4 bases and the J gene end by 4 bases; junction bases not matched to a gene: 11. This CDR3 is CASSSNRGMDGYGYTF. CDR3 nucleotide sequence: TGTGCCAGCAGCTCTAACAGGGGGATGGACGGCTATGGCTACACCTTC.

The CDR3, as DNA: TGTGCCAGCAGTGAATTTGCCGGGGGTAATTCACCCCTCCACTTT. This encodes CASSEFAGGNSPLHF. The chain combines TRBV2 with TRBJ1-6; possibly TRBD1 for D (5 bases). This CDR3 region has 15 residues. V dropped 2 bases and J dropped 6 bases, with 11 bases sitting between them. Germline assignment: CDR1 SNHLY and CDR2 FYNNEI.

The V call is TRBV11-3, the J call TRBJ1-2, with 8 bases that match TRBD1. Germline V gives CDR1 SGHNT, CDR2 YENEEA. This CDR3 region has 14 residues. The V segment lost 5 bases and the J segment 8 bases; nucleotides outside the gene matches: 10. CDR3: CASSIDRGFWGYTF. In DNA form, the CDR3 reads TGTGCCAGCAGCATTGACAGGGGTTTTTGGGGCTACACCTTC. The full variable domain, its missing parts supplied by reference TRBV11-3 and TRBJ1-2, is EAGVVQSPRYKIIEKKQPVAFWCNPISGHNTLYWYLQNLGQGPELLIRYENEEAVDDSQLPKDRFSAERLKGVDSTLKIQPAELGDSAVYLCASSIDRGFWGYTFGSGTRLTVV.

The chain uses TRBV6-2 or TRBV6-3 and TRBJ2-3, with D possibly TRBD2 on 6 matching bases. Germline lookup yields CDR1 MNHEY and CDR2 SVGEGT. Trimming took off 5 bases at V and 4 bases at J, with 10 bases between the two ends. The CDR3 has 13 amino acids. CDR3 in DNA: TGTGCCAGCAGTAGCGGAGGGGCAGATACGCAGTATTTT. Protein sequence: CASSSGGADTQYF.

The chain carries TRBV5-6 and TRBJ2-1; 7 bases match TRBD1. Per the germline V gene, CDR1 is SGHDT and CDR2 is YYEEEE. V trimming: 1 base; J trimming: 4 bases; junction bases outside the gene matches: 8. The CDR3 extends over 16 amino acids. CDR3 amino acids: CASSLMGQRIYNEQFF. The CDR3 DNA follows: TGTGCCAGCAGCTTGATGGGACAGCGGATTTACAATGAGCAGTTCTTC.

The chain has TRBV20-1 and TRBJ2-2; D is undetermined. The ends were cut back, 6 bases at V and 6 bases at J, with 8 bases in the middle. The germline V gene has CDR1 DFQATT and CDR2 SNEGSKA (reference sequence). CDR3 length: 11 residues. The CDR3 nucleotides are TGCAGTGCCAGACTGGCCGGGGAGCTGTTTTTT. Translating it yields CSARLAGELFF.

This chain joins TRBV4-2 and TRBJ2-1; 9 bases fit TRBD2. This CDR3 spans 19 amino acids. V was clipped by 4 bases and J by 0 bases; unmatched bases: 13. The V gene's germline CDR1 is LGHNA and CDR2 YNFKEQ. CDR3: CASSPQGGLARSSYNEQFF. The CDR3 DNA is TGTGCCAGCAGCCCCCAGGGAGGACTAGCGCGGAGCTCCTACAATGAGCAGTTCTTC.

A single count supports this clone. An end of the junction differs from the germline gene, which may be a read error. The chain carries TRBV11-2 and TRBJ1-3; D gene unclear. Germline V gives CDR1 SGHAT, CDR2 FQNNGV. This CDR3 spans 16 amino acids. The CDR3 loop reads CASSLDLGVPGSTIYF. The CDR3 DNA follows: TGTGCCAGCAGCTTAGACCTCGGGGTTCCGGGAAGCACCATATATTTT.

The genes are TRBV13 and TRBJ1-2; 7 bases are shared with TRBD1. The CDR3 consists of 15 residues. With V trimmed by 0 bases and J by 4 bases, 5 bases remained unmatched. In germline, CDR1 is PRHDT, CDR2 FYEKMQ (reference sequence). CDR3 in DNA: TGTGCCAGCAGCTTAGGCCGTGCAGGGGGCTATGGCTACACCTTC. This gives the protein CASSLGRAGGYGYTF.

The V and J genes are TRBV11-3 and TRBJ1-1; D might be TRBD1 (5 bases). This CDR3 comprises 14 residues. Germline V CDR1 and CDR2: SGHNT, YENEEA. V was cut by 4 bases and J by 0 bases, with 9 bases left in between. The chain's CDR3 is CASSSGRLNTEAFF. CDR3 in DNA: TGTGCCAGCAGCTCGGGACGGCTGAACACTGAAGCTTTCTTT.

This CDR3 reads CASSLRGTRDGEQYF. The CDR3 nucleotides are TGCGCCAGCAGCTTGAGGGGGACACGGGACGGGGAGCAGTACTTC. This sequence joins TRBV5-1 and TRBJ2-7; tentatively, D is TRBD1 (6 bases). The germline V gene has CDR1 SGHRS and CDR2 YFSETQ. This CDR3 spans 15 amino acids. The germline V and J ends were trimmed by 1 base and 7 bases, with 18 bases remaining between them.